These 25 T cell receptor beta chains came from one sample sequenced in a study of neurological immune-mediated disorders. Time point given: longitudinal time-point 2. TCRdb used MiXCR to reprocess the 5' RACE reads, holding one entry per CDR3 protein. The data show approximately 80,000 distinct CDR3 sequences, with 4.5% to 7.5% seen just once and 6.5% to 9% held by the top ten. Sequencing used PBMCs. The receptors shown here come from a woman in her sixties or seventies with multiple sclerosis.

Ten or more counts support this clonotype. CDR3 sequence reads: CSVGFGANTEAFF. As DNA, the CDR3 is TGCAGCGTTGGTTTCGGCGCGAACACTGAAGCTTTCTTT. The V call is TRBV29-1, the J call TRBJ1-1, with D uncertain. This CDR3 has 13 residues. Germline CDR1 reads SQVTM; CDR2 reads ANQGSEA. V lost 4 bases and J lost 1, with 10 bases in between.

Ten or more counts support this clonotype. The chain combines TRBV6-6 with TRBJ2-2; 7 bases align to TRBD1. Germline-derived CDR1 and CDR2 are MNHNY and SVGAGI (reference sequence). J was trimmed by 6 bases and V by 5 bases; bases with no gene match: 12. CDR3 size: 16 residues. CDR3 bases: TGTGCCAGCAGTCCCCCGGGACAGCAAGGTTCCGGGGAGCTGTTTTTT. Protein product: CASSPPGQQGSGELFF.

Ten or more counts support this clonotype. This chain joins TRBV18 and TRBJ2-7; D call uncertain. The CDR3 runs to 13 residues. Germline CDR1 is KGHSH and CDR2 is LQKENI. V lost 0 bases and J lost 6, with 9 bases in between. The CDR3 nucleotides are TGTGCCAGCTCACCACCGAGGTTTTCCGAGCAGTACTTC. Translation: CASSPPRFSEQYF.

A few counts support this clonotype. The CDR3 loop reads CASSPLDTQETQYF. DNA for the CDR3: TGTGCCAGCTCACCGCTGGACACCCAAGAGACCCAGTACTTC. The V and J genes are TRBV18 and TRBJ2-5; TRBD1 might be the D (5 bases). The germline gives CDR1 KGHSH, CDR2 LQKENI. The ends were cut back, 3 bases at V and 1 base at J, with 9 bases in the middle. The CDR3 runs 14 residues.

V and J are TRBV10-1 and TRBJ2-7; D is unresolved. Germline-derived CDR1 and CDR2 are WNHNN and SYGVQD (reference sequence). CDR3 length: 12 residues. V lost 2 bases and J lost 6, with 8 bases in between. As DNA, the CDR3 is TGCGCCAGCAGTGAGGTTGGGGTCGAGCAGTACTTC. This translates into CASSEVGVEQYF.

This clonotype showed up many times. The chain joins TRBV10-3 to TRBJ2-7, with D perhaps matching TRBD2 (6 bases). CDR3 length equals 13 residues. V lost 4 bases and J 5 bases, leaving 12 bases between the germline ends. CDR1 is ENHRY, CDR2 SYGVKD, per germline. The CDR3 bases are TGTGCCATCAGTGGGGACTCCTTCGACGAGCAGTACTTC. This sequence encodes CAISGDSFDEQYF.

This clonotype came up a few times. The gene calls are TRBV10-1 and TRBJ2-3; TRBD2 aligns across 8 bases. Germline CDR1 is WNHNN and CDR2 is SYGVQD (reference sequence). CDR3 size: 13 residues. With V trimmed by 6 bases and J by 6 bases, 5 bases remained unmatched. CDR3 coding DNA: TGCGCCAGCAGCCGAAGCGGGGGTGATACGCAGTATTTT. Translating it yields CASSRSGGDTQYF.

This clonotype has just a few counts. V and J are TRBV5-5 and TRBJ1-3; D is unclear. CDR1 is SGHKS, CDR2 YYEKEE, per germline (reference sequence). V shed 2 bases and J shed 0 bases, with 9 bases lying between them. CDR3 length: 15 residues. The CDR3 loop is CASSLGIASGNTIYF. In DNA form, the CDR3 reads TGTGCCAGCAGCTTAGGCATCGCCTCTGGAAACACCATATATTTT.

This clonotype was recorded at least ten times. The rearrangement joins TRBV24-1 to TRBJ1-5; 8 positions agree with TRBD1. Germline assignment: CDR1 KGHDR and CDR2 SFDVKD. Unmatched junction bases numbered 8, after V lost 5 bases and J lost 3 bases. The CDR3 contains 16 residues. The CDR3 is CATSAFGTGSNQPQHF. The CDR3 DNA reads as TGTGCCACCAGTGCCTTTGGGACAGGTTCCAATCAGCCCCAGCATTTT.

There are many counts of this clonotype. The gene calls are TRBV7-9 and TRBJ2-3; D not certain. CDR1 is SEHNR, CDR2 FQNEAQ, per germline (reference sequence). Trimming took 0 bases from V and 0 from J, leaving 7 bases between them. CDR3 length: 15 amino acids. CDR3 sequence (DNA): TGTGCCAGCAGCTTAGCGGGTTTTAGCACAGATACGCAGTATTTT. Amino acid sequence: CASSLAGFSTDTQYF.

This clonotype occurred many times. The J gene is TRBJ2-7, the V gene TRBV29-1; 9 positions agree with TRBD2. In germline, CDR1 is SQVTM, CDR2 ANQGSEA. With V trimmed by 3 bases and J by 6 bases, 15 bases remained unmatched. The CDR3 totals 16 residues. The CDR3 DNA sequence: TGCAGCGTTGACACCTGGAAAGCGGGGGGTAATGGCGAGCAGTACTTC. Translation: CSVDTWKAGGNGEQYF.

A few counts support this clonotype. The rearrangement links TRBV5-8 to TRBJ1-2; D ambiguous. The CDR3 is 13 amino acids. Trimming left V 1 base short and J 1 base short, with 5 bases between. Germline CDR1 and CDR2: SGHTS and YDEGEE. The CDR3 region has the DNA TGTGCCAGCAGCTTGTTGCTTAACTATGGCTACACCTTC. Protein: CASSLLLNYGYTF.

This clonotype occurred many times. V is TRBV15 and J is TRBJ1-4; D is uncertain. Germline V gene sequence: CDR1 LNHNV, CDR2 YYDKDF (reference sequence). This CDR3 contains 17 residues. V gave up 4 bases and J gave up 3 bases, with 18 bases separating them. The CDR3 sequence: CATSTNWEGLSNEKLFF. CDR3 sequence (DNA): TGTGCCACCAGCACTAATTGGGAGGGCCTATCTAATGAAAAACTGTTTTTT. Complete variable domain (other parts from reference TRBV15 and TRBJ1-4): DAMVIQNPRYQVTQFGKPVTLSCSQTLNHNVMYWYQQKSSQAPKLLFHYYDKDFNNEADTPDNFQSRRPNTSFCFLDIRSPGLGDTAMYLCATSTNWEGLSNEKLFFGSGTQLSVL.

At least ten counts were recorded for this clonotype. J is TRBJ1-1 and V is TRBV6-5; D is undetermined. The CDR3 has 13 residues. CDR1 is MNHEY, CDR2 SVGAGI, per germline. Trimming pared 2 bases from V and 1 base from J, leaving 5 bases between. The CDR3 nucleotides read TGTGCCAGCAGTTACCGTGGGAACACTGAAGCTTTCTTT. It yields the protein CASSYRGNTEAFF.

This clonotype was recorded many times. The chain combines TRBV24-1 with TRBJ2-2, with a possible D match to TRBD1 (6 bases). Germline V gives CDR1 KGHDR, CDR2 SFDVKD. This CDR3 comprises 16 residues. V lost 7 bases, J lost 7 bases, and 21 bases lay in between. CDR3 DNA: TGTGCCACCAGAAAGAACAGGGAAAAGGGCGTCGGGGAGCTGTTTTTT. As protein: CATRKNREKGVGELFF.

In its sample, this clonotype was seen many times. CDR3 in amino acids: CASSLPTGGTDTQYF. The CDR3 coding sequence is TGCGCCAGCAGCTTGCCCACAGGCGGCACAGATACGCAGTATTTT. This chain connects TRBV5-1 to TRBJ2-3; D possibly corresponds to TRBD1 (5 bases). V dropped 1 base and J dropped 1 base, with 10 bases sitting between them. This CDR3 contains 15 residues. Germline CDR1 reads SGHRS; CDR2 reads YFSETQ. Based on the CDR3 plus reference TRBV5-1 and TRBJ2-3, the full variable domain is KAGVTQTPRYLIKTRGQQVTLSCSPISGHRSVSWYQQTPGQGLQFLFEYFSETQRNKGNFPGRFSGRQFSNSRSEMNVSTLELGDSALYLCASSLPTGGTDTQYFGPGTRLTVL.

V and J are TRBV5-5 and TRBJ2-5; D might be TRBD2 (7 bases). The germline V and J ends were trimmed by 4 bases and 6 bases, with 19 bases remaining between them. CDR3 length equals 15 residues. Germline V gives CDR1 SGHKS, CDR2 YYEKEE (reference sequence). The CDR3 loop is CASSPLTPGGQTQYF. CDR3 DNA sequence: TGTGCCAGCAGCCCGCTAACTCCCGGGGGGCAGACCCAGTACTTC.

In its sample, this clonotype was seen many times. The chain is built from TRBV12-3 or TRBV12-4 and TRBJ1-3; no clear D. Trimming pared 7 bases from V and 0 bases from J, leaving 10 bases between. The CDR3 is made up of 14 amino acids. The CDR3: CASTLASSGNTIYF. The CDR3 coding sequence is TGTGCCAGCACCTTGGCATCCTCTGGAAACACCATATATTTT.

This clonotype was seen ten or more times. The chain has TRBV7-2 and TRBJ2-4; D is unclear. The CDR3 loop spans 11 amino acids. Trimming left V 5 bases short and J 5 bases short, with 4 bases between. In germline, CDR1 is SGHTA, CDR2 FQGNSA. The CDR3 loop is CASSRENIQYF. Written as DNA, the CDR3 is TGTGCCAGCAGCCGAGAAAACATTCAGTACTTC.

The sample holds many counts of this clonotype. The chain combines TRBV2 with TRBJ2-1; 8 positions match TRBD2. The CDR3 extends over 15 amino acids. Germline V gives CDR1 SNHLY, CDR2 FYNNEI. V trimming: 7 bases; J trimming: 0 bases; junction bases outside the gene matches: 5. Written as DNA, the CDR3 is TGTGCCAGCATGCAGCGGGGGCTCTCCTACAATGAGCAGTTCTTC. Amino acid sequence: CASMQRGLSYNEQFF. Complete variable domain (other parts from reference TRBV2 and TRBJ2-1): EPEVTQTPSHQVTQMGQEVILRCVPISNHLYFYWYRQILGQKVEFLVSFYNNEISEKSEIFDDQFSVERPDGSNFTLKIRSTKLEDSAMYFCASMQRGLSYNEQFFGPGTRLTVL.

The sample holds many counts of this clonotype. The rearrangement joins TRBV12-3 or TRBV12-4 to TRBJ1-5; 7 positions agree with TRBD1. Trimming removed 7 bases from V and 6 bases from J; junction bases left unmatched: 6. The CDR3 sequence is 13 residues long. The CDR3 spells CASTRQGSQPQHF. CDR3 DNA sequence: TGTGCCAGCACACGACAGGGTAGTCAGCCCCAGCATTTT.

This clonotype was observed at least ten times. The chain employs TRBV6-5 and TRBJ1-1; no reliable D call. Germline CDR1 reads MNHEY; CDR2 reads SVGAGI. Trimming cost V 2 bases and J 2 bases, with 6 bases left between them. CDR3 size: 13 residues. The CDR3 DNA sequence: TGTGCCAGCAGTTACAACAGAAACACTGAAGCTTTCTTT. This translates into CASSYNRNTEAFF.

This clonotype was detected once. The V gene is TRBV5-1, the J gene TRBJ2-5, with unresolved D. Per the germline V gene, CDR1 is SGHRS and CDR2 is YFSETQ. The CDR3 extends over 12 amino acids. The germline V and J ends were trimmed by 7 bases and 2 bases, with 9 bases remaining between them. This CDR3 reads CASPSPQETQYF. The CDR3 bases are TGCGCCAGCCCCTCGCCTCAAGAGACCCAGTACTTC.

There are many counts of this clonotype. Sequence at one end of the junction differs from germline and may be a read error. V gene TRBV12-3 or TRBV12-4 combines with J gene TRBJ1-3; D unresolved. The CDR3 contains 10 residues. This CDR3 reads CASRRTVLRF. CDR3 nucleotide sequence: TGTGCCAGCAGACGGACGGTGCTCCGATTT.

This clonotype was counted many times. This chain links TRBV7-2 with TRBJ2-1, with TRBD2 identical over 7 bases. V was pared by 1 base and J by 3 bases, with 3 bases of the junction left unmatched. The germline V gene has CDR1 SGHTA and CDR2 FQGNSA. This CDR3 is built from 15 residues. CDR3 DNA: TGTGCCAGCAGCTTAGGCACTAGCGTCTACAATGAGCAGTTCTTC. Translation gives CASSLGTSVYNEQFF.